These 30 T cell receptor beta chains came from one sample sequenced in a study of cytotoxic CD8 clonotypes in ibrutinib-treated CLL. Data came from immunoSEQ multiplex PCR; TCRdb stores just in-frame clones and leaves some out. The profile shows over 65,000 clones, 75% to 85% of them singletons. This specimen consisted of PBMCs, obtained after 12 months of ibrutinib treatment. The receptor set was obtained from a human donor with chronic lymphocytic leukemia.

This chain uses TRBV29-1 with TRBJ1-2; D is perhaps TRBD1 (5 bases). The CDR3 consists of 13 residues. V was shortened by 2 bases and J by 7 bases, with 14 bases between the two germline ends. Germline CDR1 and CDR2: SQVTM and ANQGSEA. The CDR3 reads CSVESRVFSGYTF. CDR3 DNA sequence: TGCAGCGTTGAATCCAGGGTGTTTAGTGGCTACACCTTC.

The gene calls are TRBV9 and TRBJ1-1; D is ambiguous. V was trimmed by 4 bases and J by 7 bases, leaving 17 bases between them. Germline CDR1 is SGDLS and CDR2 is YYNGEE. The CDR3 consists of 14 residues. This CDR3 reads CASSRSAGFHEAFF. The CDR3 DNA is TGTGCCAGCAGCCGTAGTGCGGGGTTCCATGAAGCTTTCTTT.

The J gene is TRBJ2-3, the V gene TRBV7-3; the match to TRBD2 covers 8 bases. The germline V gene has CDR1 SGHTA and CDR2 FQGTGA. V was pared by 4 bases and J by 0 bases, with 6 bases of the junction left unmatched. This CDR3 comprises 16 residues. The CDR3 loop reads CASSSGLGPSTDTQYF. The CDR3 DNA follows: TGTGCCAGCAGCTCGGGACTAGGCCCCAGCACAGATACGCAGTATTTT.

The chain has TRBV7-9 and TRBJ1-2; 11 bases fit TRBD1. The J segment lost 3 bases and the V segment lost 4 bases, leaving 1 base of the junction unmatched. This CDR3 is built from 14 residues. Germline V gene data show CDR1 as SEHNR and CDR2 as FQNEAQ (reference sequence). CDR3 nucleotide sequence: TGTGCCAGCAGCTCGGGACAGGGGGACTATGGCTACACCTTC. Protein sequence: CASSSGQGDYGYTF.

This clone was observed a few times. The CDR3 loop reads CASSLRGGALPETQYF. CDR3 DNA sequence: TGTGCCAGCAGCTTAAGGGGGGGGGCGCTACCTGAGACCCAGTACTTC. The rearrangement uses TRBV7-6 and TRBJ2-5; D might be TRBD2 (7 bases). V lost 2 bases, J lost 5 bases, and 18 bases lay in between. The CDR3 contains 16 residues. CDR1 and CDR2 (germline): SGHVS, FNYEAQ. The full variable domain, completed using reference TRBV7-6 and TRBJ2-5, is GAGVSQSPRYKVTKRGQDVALRCDPISGHVSLYWYRQALGQGPEFLTYFNYEAQQDKSGLPNDRFSAERPEGSISTLTIQRTEQRDSAMYRCASSLRGGALPETQYFGPGTRLLVL.

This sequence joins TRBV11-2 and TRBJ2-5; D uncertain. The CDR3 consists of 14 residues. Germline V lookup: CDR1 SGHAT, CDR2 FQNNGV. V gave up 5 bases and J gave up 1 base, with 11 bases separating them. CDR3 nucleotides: TGTGCCAGCAGCCCCCGGATGGTCCAAGAGACCCAGTACTTC. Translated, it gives CASSPRMVQETQYF.

For the CDR3, the DNA is TGTGCCAGCAGTTTCCGGATTAGCGGGGAGCTGTTTTTT. Protein: CASSFRISGELFF. This chain joins TRBV28 and TRBJ2-2, with D hard to call. The CDR3 is made up of 13 amino acids. Germline-derived CDR1 and CDR2 are MDHEN and SYDVKM. V was cut by 3 bases and J by 7 bases, with 9 bases left in between.

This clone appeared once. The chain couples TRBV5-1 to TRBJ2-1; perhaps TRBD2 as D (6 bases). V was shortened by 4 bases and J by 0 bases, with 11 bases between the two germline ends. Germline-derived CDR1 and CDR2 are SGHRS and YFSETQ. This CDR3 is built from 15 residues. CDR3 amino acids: CASSRTTGSYNEQFF. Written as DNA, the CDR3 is TGCGCCAGCAGCCGGACTACCGGCTCCTACAATGAGCAGTTCTTC.

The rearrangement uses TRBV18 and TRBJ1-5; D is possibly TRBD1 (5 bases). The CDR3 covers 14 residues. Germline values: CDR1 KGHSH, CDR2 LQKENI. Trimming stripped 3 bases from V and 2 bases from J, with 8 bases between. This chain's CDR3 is CASSPGLGNQPQHF. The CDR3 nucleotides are TGTGCCAGCTCACCGGGGCTAGGCAATCAGCCCCAGCATTTT.

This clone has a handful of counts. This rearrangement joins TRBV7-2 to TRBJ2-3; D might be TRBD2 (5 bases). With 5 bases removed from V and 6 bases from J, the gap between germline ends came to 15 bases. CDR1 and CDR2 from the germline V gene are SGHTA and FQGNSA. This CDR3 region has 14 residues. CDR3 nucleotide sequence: TGTGCCAGCAGCCAAGGCGGGCCAGCGGATACGCAGTATTTT. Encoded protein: CASSQGGPADTQYF.

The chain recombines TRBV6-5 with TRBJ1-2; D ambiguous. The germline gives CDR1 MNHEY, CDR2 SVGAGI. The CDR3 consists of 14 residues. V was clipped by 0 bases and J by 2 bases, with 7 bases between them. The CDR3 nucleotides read TGTGCCAGCAGTTACTCCAAGCGGAACTATGGCTACACCTTC. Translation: CASSYSKRNYGYTF.

Written as DNA, the CDR3 is TGTGCCAGCAGTTTATTGGTAGCGGACAATGAGCAGTTCTTC. Its protein product is CASSLLVADNEQFF. This sequence joins TRBV28 and TRBJ2-1; TRBD2 is a possible D gene (6 bases). The CDR3 spans 14 residues. Germline-derived CDR1 and CDR2 are MDHEN and SYDVKM. The ends were cut back, 1 base at V and 5 bases at J, with 9 bases in the middle.

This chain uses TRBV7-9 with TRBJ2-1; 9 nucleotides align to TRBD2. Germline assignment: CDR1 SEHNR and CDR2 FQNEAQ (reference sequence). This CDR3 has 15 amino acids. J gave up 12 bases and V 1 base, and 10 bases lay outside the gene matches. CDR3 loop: CASSLGASGAKGQFF. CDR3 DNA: TGTGCCAGCAGCTTAGGAGCTAGCGGGGCCAAAGGGCAGTTCTTC. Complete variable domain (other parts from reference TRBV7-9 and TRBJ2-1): DTGVSQNPRHKITKRGQNVTFRCDPISEHNRLYWYRQTLGQGPEFLTYFQNEAQLEKSRLLSDRFSAERPKGSFSTLEIQRTEQGDSAMYLCASSLGASGAKGQFFGPGTRLTVL.

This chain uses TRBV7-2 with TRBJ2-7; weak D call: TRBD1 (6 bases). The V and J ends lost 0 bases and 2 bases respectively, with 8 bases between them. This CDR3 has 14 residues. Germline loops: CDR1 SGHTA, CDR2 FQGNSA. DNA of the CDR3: TGTGCCAGCAGCTTAGCGCAGGGGCCCTACGAGCAGTACTTC. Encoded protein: CASSLAQGPYEQYF.

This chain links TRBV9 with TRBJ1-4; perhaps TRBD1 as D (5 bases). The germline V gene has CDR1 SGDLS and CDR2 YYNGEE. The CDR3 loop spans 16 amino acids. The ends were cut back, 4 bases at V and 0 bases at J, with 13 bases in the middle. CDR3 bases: TGTGCCAGCAGCTCGCGGGACGGATCAACTAATGAAAAACTGTTTTTT. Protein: CASSSRDGSTNEKLFF.

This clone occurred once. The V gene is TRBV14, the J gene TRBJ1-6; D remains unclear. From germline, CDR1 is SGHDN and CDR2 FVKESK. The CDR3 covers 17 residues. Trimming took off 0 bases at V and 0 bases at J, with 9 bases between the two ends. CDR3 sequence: CASSQDSFRSYNSPLHF. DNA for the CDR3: TGTGCCAGCAGCCAAGATAGTTTCCGCTCCTATAATTCACCCCTCCACTTT.

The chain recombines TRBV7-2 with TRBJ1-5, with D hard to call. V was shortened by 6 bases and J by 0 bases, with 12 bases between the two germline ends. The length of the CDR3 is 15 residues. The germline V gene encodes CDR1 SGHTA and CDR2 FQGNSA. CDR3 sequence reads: CASRTDGNSNQPQHF. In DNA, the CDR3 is TGTGCCAGCAGAACGGACGGGAATAGCAATCAGCCCCAGCATTTT.

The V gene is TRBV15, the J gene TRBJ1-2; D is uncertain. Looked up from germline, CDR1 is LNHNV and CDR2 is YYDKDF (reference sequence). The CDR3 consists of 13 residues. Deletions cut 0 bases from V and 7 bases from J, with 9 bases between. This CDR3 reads CATSRDLGFGYTF. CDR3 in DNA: TGTGCCACCAGCAGAGATCTGGGGTTTGGCTACACCTTC.

The DNA for the CDR3 is TGTGCCAGCAGACCCCACCGGGACGGACGGAACAATGAGCAGTTCTTC. It codes for CASRPHRDGRNNEQFF. J is TRBJ2-1 and V is TRBV28; D may be TRBD1 or TRBD2 (5 bases each). V was trimmed by 6 bases and J by 5 bases, leaving 20 bases between them. CDR3 length: 16 residues. CDR1 MDHEN and CDR2 SYDVKM come from the germline V gene.

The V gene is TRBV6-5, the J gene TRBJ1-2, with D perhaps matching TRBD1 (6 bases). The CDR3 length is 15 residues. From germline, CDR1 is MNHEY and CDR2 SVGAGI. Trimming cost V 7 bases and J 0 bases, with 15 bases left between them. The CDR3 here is CASTRGWSANYGYTF. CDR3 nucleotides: TGTGCCAGCACCAGGGGTTGGTCCGCTAACTATGGCTACACCTTC.

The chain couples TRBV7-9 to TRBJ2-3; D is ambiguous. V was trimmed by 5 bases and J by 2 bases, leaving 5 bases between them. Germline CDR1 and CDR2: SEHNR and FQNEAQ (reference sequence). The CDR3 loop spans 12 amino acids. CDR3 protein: CASSQNTDTQYF. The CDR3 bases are TGTGCCAGCAGCCAGAACACAGATACGCAGTATTTT.

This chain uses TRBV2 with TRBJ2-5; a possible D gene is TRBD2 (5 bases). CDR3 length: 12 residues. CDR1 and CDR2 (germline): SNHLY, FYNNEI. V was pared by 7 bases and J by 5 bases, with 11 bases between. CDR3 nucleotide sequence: TGTGCCAGCACGTCGGGGTGGGAGACCCAGTACTTC. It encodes CASTSGWETQYF.

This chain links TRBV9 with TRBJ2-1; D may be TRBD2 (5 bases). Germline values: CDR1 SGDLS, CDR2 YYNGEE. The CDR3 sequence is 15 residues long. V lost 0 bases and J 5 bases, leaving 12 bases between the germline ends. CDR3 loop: CASSVGGLDHNEQFF. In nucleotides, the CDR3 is TGTGCCAGCAGCGTAGGAGGGCTAGACCACAATGAGCAGTTCTTC.

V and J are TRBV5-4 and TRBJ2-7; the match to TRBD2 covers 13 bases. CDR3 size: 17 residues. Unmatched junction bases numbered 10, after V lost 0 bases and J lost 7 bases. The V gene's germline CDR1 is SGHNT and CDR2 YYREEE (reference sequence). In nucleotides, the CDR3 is TGTGCCAGCAGCTTGGGGACTAGCGGGAGTAGGTCGGGAGAGCAGTACTTC. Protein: CASSLGTSGSRSGEQYF.

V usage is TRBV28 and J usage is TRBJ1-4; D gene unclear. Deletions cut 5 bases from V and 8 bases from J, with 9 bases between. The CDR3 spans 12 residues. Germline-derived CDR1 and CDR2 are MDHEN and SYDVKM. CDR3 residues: CASSPAVEKLFF. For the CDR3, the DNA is TGTGCCAGCAGTCCCGCCGTCGAAAAACTGTTTTTT. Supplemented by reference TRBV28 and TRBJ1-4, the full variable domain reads DVKVTQSSRYLVKRTGEKVFLECVQDMDHENMFWYRQDPGLGLRLIYFSYDVKMKEKGDIPEGYSVSREKKERFSLILESASTNQTSMYLCASSPAVEKLFFGSGTQLSVL.

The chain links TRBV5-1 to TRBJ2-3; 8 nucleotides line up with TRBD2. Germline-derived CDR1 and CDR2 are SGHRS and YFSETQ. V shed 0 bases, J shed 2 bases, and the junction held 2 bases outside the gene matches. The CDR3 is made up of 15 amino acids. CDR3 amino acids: CASSLELAATDTQYF. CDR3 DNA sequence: TGCGCCAGCAGCTTGGAACTAGCGGCCACAGATACGCAGTATTTT.

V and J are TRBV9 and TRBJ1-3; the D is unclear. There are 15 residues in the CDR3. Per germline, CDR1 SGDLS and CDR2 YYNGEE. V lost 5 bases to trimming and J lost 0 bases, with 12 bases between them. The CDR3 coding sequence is TGTGCCAGCAGTCCAGCACAGTACTCTGGAAACACCATATATTTT. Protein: CASSPAQYSGNTIYF.

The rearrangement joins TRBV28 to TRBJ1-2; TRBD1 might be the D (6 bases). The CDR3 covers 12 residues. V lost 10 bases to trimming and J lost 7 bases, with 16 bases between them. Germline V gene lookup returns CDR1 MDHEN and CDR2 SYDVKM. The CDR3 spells CATKTGHPGYTF. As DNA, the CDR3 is TGTGCCACCAAAACAGGGCACCCTGGCTACACCTTC.

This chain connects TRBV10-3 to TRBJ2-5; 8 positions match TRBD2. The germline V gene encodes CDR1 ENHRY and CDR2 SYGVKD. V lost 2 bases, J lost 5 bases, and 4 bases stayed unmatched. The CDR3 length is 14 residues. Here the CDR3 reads CAISEREGRETQYF. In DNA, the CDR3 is TGTGCCATCAGTGAGCGGGAGGGCCGGGAGACCCAGTACTTC.

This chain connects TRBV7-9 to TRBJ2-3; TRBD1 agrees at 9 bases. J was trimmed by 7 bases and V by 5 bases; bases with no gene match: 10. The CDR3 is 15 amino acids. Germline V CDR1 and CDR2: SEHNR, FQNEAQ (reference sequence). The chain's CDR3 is CASSPGTGPPHTQYF. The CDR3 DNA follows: TGTGCCAGCAGCCCCGGGACAGGGCCCCCTCATACGCAGTATTTT.